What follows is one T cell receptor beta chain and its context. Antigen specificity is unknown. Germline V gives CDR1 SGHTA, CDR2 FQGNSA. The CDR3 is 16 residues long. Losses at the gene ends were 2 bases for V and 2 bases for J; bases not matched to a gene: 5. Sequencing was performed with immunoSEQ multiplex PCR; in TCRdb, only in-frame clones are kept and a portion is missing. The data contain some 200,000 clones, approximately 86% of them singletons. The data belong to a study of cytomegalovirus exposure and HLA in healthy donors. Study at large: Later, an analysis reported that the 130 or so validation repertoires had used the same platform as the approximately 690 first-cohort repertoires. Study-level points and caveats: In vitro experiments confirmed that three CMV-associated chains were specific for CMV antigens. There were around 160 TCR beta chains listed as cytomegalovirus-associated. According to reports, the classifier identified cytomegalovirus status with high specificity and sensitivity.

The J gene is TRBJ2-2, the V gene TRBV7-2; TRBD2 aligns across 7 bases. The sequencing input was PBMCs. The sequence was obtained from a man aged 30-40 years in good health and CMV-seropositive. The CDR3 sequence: CASSLRGGLNTGELFF. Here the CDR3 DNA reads TGTGCCAGCAGCTTACGCGGGGGACTAAACACCGGGGAGCTGTTTTTT.